This TCR beta chain stems from a study of shared clonotypes between healthy human individuals. Deep level was the assay's run setting. Some clones are missing from TCRdb's copy, which holds only in-frame ones; the method was immunoSEQ multiplex PCR. The table has about 2.4 million clones, 80% to 95% seen once. Study results and caveats: Larger richness was generally estimated for naive than memory subsets.

In the case of this clone: Antigen: not known.

Sequencing was carried out using naive CD4+ T cells from PBMCs. Subset in this sample: CD45RA+ positively selected. This sequence was found in a young man in good health. Some clones in this sample may be carry-over from other donors' samples.

Here the CDR3 DNA reads TGTGCCATCAGTGAGGCACTAGCGGGAGCCTCCTACAATGAGCAGTTCTTC. The encoded protein is CAISEALAGASYNEQFF. The rearrangement joins TRBV10-3 to TRBJ2-1; TRBD2 agrees at 11 bases. The CDR3 has 17 amino acids. Germline V lookup: CDR1 ENHRY, CDR2 SYGVKD. Trimming at V came to 2 bases and at J to 0 bases, leaving 3 bases not matched to a gene.